What follows is one TCR beta chain and its context. Its specificity is unknown. The sample originates from a study of early T cells in non-severe SARS-CoV-2 infection. Study context: Unsorted whole blood bulk RNA was sequenced, with unpaired chains.

Study results and caveats: Database matching using VDJdb favored anti-spike CD8 responses, with private and CD4 specificities left missing.

The library protocol tagged individual cDNA molecules with unique molecular identifiers. TCRdb ran MiXCR on the 5' RACE reads and lists one entry per CDR3 protein. The repertoire holds 100,000 to 120,000 distinct CDR3 sequences, roughly 12% seen once, with around 3.7% in the top ten. Germline CDR1 SGHVS, CDR2 FNYEAQ. Trimming cost V 5 bases and J 0 bases; bases outside gene matches: 9. The CDR3 has 17 residues. This receptor was taken from an adult who was a healthcare worker with PCR-confirmed SARS-CoV-2 infection or an uninfected control (not recorded which). The sample was whole blood, taken at baseline. This rearrangement joins TRBV7-6 to TRBJ2-7; 11 nucleotides match TRBD2. The CDR3 spells CASSRGLAGRSSYEQYF. CDR3 DNA: TGTGCCAGCAGCCGAGGACTAGCGGGCCGCAGCTCCTACGAGCAGTACTTC.